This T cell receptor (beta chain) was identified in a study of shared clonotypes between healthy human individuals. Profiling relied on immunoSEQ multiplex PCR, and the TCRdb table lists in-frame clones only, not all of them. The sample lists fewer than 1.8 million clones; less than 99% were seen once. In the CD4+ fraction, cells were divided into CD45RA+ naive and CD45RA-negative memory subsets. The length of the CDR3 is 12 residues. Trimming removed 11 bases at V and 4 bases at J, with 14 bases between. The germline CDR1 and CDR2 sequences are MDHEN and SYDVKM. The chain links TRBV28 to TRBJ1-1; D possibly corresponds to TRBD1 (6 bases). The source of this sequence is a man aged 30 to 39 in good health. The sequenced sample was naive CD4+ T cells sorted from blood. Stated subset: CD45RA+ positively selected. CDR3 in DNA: TGTGCCCTAAGGGGGGGGTCCACTGAAGCTTTCTTT. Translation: CALRGGSTEAFF.